Listed below are T cell receptor beta chains from one sample, sequenced in a study of T cells in Graves' hyperthyroidism and ophthalmopathy. TCRdb called the multiplex PCR reads again in MiXCR, with one record for every CDR3 protein. The data show 250,000 to 300,000 distinct CDR3 sequences, just over 14% seen once. The source material was blood. Source of these receptors: a woman between 35 and 50 years old with Graves' hyperthyroidism that later progressed to Graves' ophthalmopathy. Both conserved end residues are part of each CDR3. Each record gives: V gene, clone size, J gene, D gene, CDR3 protein, CDR3 DNA. A D gene is named only where the DNA matches it firmly. Only some rows state a clone size, as once, few, many or a class for expanded clones.

V: TRBV27; size: -; J: TRBJ2-7; D: -; CDR3: CASSGGGPYEQYF; DNA: TGTGCCAGCAGTGGGGGTGGCCCCTACGAGCAGTACTTC
V: TRBV19; size: many; J: TRBJ2-3; D: -; CDR3: CASSVLLGDTQYF; DNA: TGTGCCAGTAGTGTCTTGCTGGGAGATACGCAGTATTTT
V: TRBV6-2/TRBV6-3; size: many; J: TRBJ1-1; D: -; CDR3: CASSYGGGVSSEAFF; DNA: TGTGCCAGCAGTTACGGGGGGGGTGTAAGTAGTGAAGCTTTCTTT
V: TRBV6-1; size: many; J: TRBJ1-5; D: TRBD1; CDR3: CASSAGQSNQPQHF; DNA: TGTGCCAGCAGTGCGGGACAGAGCAATCAGCCCCAGCATTTT
V: TRBV28; size: -; J: TRBJ1-5; D: -; CDR3: CASSAHSGRSNQPQHF; DNA: TGTGCCAGCAGTGCCCACTCAGGGAGGAGCAATCAGCCCCAGCATTTT
V: TRBV28; size: many; J: TRBJ2-7; D: -; CDR3: CASNSDLISYEQYF; DNA: TGTGCCAGCAATTCGGACTTAATCTCCTACGAGCAGTACTTC
V: TRBV6-1; size: many; J: TRBJ2-7; D: -; CDR3: CASSERNLYEQYF; DNA: TGTGCCAGCAGTGAAAGGAATCTTTACGAGCAGTACTTC
V: TRBV13; size: many; J: TRBJ2-7; D: TRBD1; CDR3: CASSLLGQGSYEQYF; DNA: TGTGCCAGCAGCTTATTGGGACAGGGGTCCTACGAGCAGTACTTC
V: TRBV12-3/TRBV12-4; size: many; J: TRBJ1-5; D: -; CDR3: CASSPDSNQPQHF; DNA: TGTGCCAGCAGCCCCGACAGCAATCAGCCCCAGCATTTT
V: TRBV30; size: many; J: TRBJ2-5; D: TRBD1; CDR3: CACSRGTGVYF; DNA: TGTGCCTGCTCACGGGGGACAGGGGTCTACTTC
V: TRBV11-3; size: many; J: TRBJ1-1; D: -; CDR3: CASSQRTTEAFF; DNA: TGTGCCAGCAGCCAACGGACAACTGAAGCTTTCTTT
V: TRBV20-1; size: many; J: TRBJ2-7; D: TRBD2; CDR3: CSARDRALAGGPSYEQYF; DNA: TGCAGTGCTAGAGATAGGGCACTAGCGGGAGGGCCCTCCTACGAGCAGTACTTC
V: TRBV6-1; size: many; J: TRBJ1-2; D: -; CDR3: CASLVSGGNYGYTF; DNA: TGTGCCAGCTTGGTGTCAGGAGGGAACTATGGCTACACCTTC